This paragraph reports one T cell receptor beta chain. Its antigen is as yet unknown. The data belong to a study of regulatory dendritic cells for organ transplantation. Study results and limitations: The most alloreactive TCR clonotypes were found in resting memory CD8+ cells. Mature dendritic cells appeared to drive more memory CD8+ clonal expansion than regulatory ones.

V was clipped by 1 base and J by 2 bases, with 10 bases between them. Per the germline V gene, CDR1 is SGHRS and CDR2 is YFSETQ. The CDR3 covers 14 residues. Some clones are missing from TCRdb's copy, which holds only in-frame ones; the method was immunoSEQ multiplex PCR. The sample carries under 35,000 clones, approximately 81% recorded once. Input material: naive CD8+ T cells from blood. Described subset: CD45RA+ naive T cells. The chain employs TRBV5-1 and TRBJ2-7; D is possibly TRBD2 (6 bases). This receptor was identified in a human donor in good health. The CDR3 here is CASSLLGGAYEQYF. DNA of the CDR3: TGCGCCAGCAGCTTGCTGGGAGGAGCCTACGAGCAGTACTTC.